This T cell receptor (beta chain) is drawn from a study of neoadjuvant anti-PD-1 for oral cavity cancer. Study summary: Around day 43, patients without progression received a fourth nivolumab dose before surgery.

Time point defined: after neoadjuvant nivolumab, at surgical resection. Patients had newly diagnosed, untreated stage II-IVA oral cavity squamous cell carcinoma. Cohort: HPV-negative, locally advanced oral cavity squamous cell carcinoma patients. Trimming left V 1 base short and J 2 bases short, with 12 bases between. The CDR3 runs 16 residues. CDR1 SEHNR and CDR2 FQNEAQ come from the germline V gene (reference sequence). This clone was observed a handful of times. The assay was immunoSEQ multiplex PCR, and TCRdb's table has in-frame clones only and misses some. The sample lists under 25,000 clones, around 26% occurring once.

The source material was tumor tissue, sampled after nivolumab (anti-PD-1) treatment. The rearrangement uses TRBV7-9 and TRBJ1-5, with D maybe TRBD1 (5 bases). This TCR came from a person aged 35-79 years with oral cavity squamous cell carcinoma. CDR3 nucleotides: TGTGCCAGCAGCTTAGGTTCGGGGGGTGGCAATCAGCCCCAGCATTTT. This translates into CASSLGSGGGNQPQHF.